This T cell receptor (beta chain) was documented in a study of T cell responses to AZD1222 COVID-19 vaccine. Germline values: CDR1 WNHNN, CDR2 SYGVQD (reference sequence). There are 18 residues in the CDR3. V trimming: 9 bases; J trimming: 5 bases; junction bases outside the gene matches: 20. Sequencing used immunoSEQ multiplex PCR; TCRdb keeps in-frame clones, though not all of them. The sample consists of roughly 100,000 clones, about 92% of them appearing once. The receptor comes from an adult in good health. The V gene is TRBV10-1, the J gene TRBJ2-1, with TRBD1 identical over 9 bases. The sample consisted of peripheral blood, taken on day 0 of AZD1222 vaccination. The CDR3 DNA reads as TGCGCCAGTCAGCCATCCCAGGGAGACAGGGGGTCTAACAATGAGCAGTTCTTC. Protein sequence: CASQPSQGDRGSNNEQFF.